This T cell receptor (beta chain) was recovered during a study of cytomegalovirus exposure and HLA in healthy donors. Overall study findings and caveats: According to the study, roughly 160 TCR beta chains were cytomegalovirus-associated. Within the approximately 110 validation repertoires, first-cohort TCR clusters tended to co-occur, according to a later analysis. The classifier reportedly diagnosed cytomegalovirus status with high specificity and sensitivity.

Profiled with immunoSEQ multiplex PCR; TCRdb holds only in-frame clones, not every one. This sample has a few hundred thousand clones; 90% occur once, and the top ten carry 3% to 3.5%. From the approximately 120-subject validation cohort, which was separate from the roughly 670-subject first cohort, the donors were drawn. Comment on this clone: Its antigen is undetermined.

This CDR3 spans 12 amino acids. Germline V gene lookup returns CDR1 MDHEN and CDR2 SYDVKM. Trimming cost V 4 bases and J 5 bases, with 5 bases left between them. The chain combines TRBV28 with TRBJ1-4; D call uncertain. The sequencing input was PBMCs. This clonotype was obtained from a woman aged 25 to 39 in good health and CMV-seronegative. The CDR3 DNA is TGTGCCAGCAGTTCCCAGAATGAAAAACTGTTTTTT. It encodes CASSSQNEKLFF.